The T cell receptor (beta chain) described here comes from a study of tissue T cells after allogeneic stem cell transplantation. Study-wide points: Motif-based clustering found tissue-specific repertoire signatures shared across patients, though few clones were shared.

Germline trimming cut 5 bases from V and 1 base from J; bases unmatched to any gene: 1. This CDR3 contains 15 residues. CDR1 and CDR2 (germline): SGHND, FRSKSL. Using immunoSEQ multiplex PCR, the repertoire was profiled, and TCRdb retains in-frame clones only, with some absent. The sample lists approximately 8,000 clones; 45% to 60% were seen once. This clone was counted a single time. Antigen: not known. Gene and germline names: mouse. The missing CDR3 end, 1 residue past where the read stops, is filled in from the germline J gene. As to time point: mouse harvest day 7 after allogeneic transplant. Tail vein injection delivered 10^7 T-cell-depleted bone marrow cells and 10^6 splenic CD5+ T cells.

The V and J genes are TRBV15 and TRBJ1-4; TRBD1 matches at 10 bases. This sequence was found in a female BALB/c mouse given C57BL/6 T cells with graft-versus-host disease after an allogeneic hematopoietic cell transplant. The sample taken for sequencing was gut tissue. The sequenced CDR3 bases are TGTGCCAGCAGTCGGACAGGGGGTTCCAACGAAAGATTATTT. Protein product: CASSRTGGSNERLF. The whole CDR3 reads CASSRTGGSNERLFF. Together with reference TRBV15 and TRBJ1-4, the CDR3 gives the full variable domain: DAGVTQTPRHEVAEKGQTIILKCEPVSGHNDLFWYRQTKIQGLELLSYFRSKSLMEDGGAFKDRFKAEMLNSSFSTLKIQPTEPKDSAVYLCASSRTGGSNERLFFGHGTKLSVL.